This T cell receptor beta chain came from a study of blood T cell repertoires in COVID-19. The table lists this clone with many counts. Only in-frame clones appear in the TCRdb table, and some are missing; sequencing was by immunoSEQ multiplex PCR. The data hold 400,000 or so clones, with 80% to 90% observed a single time. V gave up 5 bases and J gave up 5 bases; unmatched junction bases: 8. The CDR3 has 14 residues. Germline CDR1 and CDR2: MDHEN and SYDVKM. The chain employs TRBV28 and TRBJ1-2, with 7 positions matching TRBD1. The TCR was taken from a man younger than 45 who had recovered from COVID-19. Sequencing was performed on PBMCs or T cells enriched from blood (not recorded which). The CDR3 DNA sequence: TGTGCCAGCAGTCGTCGACAGGGCGGTTATGGCTACACCTTC. Its translation is CASSRRQGGYGYTF.